Listed below are T cell receptor beta chains from one sample, sequenced in a study of blood T cell repertoires in COVID-19. The data were produced by immunoSEQ multiplex PCR, yet TCRdb's version contains in-frame clones alone and is incomplete. The sample contains 290,000 or so clones, around 90% of which appear only once. What was sequenced was PBMCs or T cells enriched from blood (not recorded which). These receptors were collected from a woman under 30 with acute COVID-19. CDR3s include the opening cysteine and the closing phenylalanine or tryptophan. D genes are given only for firm matches. Where a row states a size, it is once, few, many or the class of an expanded clone; other rows omit it.

d_call	v_call	j_call	clone_size	cdr3_aa	cdr3_nt
.	TRBV6-5	TRBJ1-1	.	CASLSRTEAFF	TGTGCCAGCCTGAGTCGGACTGAAGCTTTCTTT
TRBD1	TRBV3-1/TRBV3-2	TRBJ2-1	.	CASSDRALSSSYNEQFF	TGTGCCAGCAGCGACAGGGCCCTATCGAGCTCCTACAATGAGCAGTTCTTC
TRBD1	TRBV30	TRBJ1-3	.	CAWSVGQVGSGNTIYF	TGTGCCTGGAGTGTAGGACAGGTGGGCTCTGGAAACACCATATATTTT
TRBD1	TRBV10-1	TRBJ2-3	.	CASSEKGQAPYF	TGCGCCAGCAGTGAAAAGGGACAGGCCCCCTATTTT
TRBD1	TRBV4-1	TRBJ1-6	.	CASSQDYRQGDNSPLHF	TGCGCCAGCAGCCAAGACTACAGACAGGGAGATAATTCACCCCTCCACTTT
.	TRBV19	TRBJ2-1	once	CASSIADGRSSYNEQFF	TGTGCCAGTAGTATAGCCGACGGGAGAAGCTCCTACAATGAGCAGTTCTTC
TRBD1	TRBV14	TRBJ2-2	.	CASSLIGQGATGELFF	TGTGCCAGCAGCCTAATAGGACAGGGGGCAACCGGGGAGCTGTTTTTT
.	TRBV28	TRBJ1-2	.	CASSLGIGEVYGYTF	TGTGCCAGCAGTTTGGGCATCGGGGAAGTCTATGGCTACACCTTC
TRBD1	TRBV27	TRBJ1-6	few	CASSFLGGGNSPLHF	TGTGCCAGCAGTTTCTTAGGGGGCGGGAATTCACCCCTCCACTTT
TRBD1	TRBV28	TRBJ1-1	.	CASSLLRDRSFGTEAFF	TGTGCCAGCAGCCTATTACGGGACAGATCCTTCGGGACTGAAGCTTTCTTT
.	TRBV18	TRBJ1-1	.	CASSPLSGIMNTEAFF	TGTGCCAGCTCACCACTCTCAGGGATTATGAACACTGAAGCTTTCTTT
TRBD2	TRBV4-2	TRBJ2-3	.	CASSQGTSGDTDTQYF	TGTGCCAGCAGCCAAGGAACTAGCGGAGACACAGATACGCAGTATTTT
.	TRBV5-1	TRBJ2-7	.	CASSFSVGSATDEQYF	TGCGCCAGCAGCTTCTCGGTGGGGAGCGCAACTGATGAGCAGTACTTC
.	TRBV18	TRBJ1-1	.	CASSPRIEGGADTEAFF	TGTGCCAGCTCACCACGTATCGAGGGCGGTGCGGACACTGAAGCTTTCTTT
.	TRBV21-1	TRBJ2-7	.	CASSEGHDHYEQYF	TGTGCCAGCAGCGAAGGACATGATCACTACGAGCAGTACTTC
TRBD1	TRBV7-9	TRBJ2-2	few	CASARTGNTGELFF	TGTGCCAGCGCCCGGACAGGGAATACCGGGGAGCTGTTTTTT
.	TRBV29-1	TRBJ1-1	.	CSVVQGAADTEAFF	TGCAGCGTTGTACAGGGCGCTGCGGACACTGAAGCTTTCTTT
.	TRBV7-9	TRBJ2-7	.	CASSPELAGGPASYEQYF	TGTGCCAGCAGCCCCGAACTGGCCGGGGGACCCGCCTCCTACGAGCAGTACTTC
.	TRBV11-2	TRBJ1-5	.	CASSLGAGAPQHF	TGTGCCAGCAGCTTAGGGGCAGGGGCTCCCCAGCATTTT
.	TRBV19	TRBJ1-5	.	CASRVPGSYQPQHF	TGTGCCAGTAGAGTTCCGGGGTCATATCAGCCCCAGCATTTT
.	TRBV9	TRBJ1-4	once	CASSVALSSSEKLFF	TGTGCCAGCAGCGTAGCCCTTTCCTCCAGTGAAAAACTGTTTTTT
TRBD1	TRBV7-9	TRBJ2-1	.	CASSLQPVRGQGYEQFF	TGTGCCAGCAGCTTACAGCCTGTGAGGGGACAGGGATATGAGCAGTTCTTC
.	TRBV28	TRBJ2-1	.	CASRLARSYNEQFF	TGTGCCAGCAGGTTGGCCAGGTCTTACAATGAGCAGTTCTTC
.	TRBV9	TRBJ2-1	.	CASSVELRDEQFF	TGTGCCAGCAGCGTAGAATTGCGAGATGAGCAGTTCTTC
.	TRBV2	TRBJ2-5	.	CASMSRLDGETQYF	TGTGCCAGCATGAGTAGGCTAGACGGAGAGACCCAGTACTTC
TRBD1	TRBV27	TRBJ2-2	.	CASSARQGARTGELFF	TGTGCCAGCAGTGCCCGACAGGGGGCGCGCACCGGGGAGCTGTTTTTT
TRBD1	TRBV7-3	TRBJ2-5	.	CASSLTPRDRGRETQYF	TGTGCCAGCAGTCTTACCCCCCGGGACAGGGGGCGGGAGACCCAGTACTTC
.	TRBV21-1	TRBJ2-1	once	CASSKRREQGDHEQFF	TGTGCCAGCAGCAAACGAAGGGAGCAGGGGGACCATGAGCAGTTCTTC
.	TRBV4-2	TRBJ2-5	.	CASSQGGGGTGQETQYF	TGTGCCAGCAGCCAGGGTGGGGGGGGGACAGGACAAGAGACCCAGTACTTC
TRBD1	TRBV28	TRBJ2-3	.	CATGDSFTDTQYF	TGTGCCACCGGGGACAGTTTCACAGATACGCAGTATTTT
.	TRBV21-1	TRBJ1-6	once	CASSKLPKRSPLHF	TGTGCCAGCAGCAAACTCCCCAAGAGATCACCCCTCCACTTT
TRBD2	TRBV28	TRBJ2-7	.	CASRRTSVEEQYF	TGTGCCAGCAGGCGGACTAGCGTGGAAGAGCAGTACTTC
TRBD1	TRBV10-3	TRBJ1-4	.	CAISESLTGVAEKLFF	TGTGCCATCAGTGAGTCTTTGACAGGGGTTGCTGAAAAACTGTTTTTT
TRBD1	TRBV18	TRBJ1-2	.	CASSSTGQGTYGYTF	TGTGCCAGCTCGAGTACGGGACAGGGGACCTATGGCTACACCTTC
TRBD1	TRBV19	TRBJ1-5	.	CASSIPRQGMRQPQHF	TGTGCCAGTAGTATCCCCCGACAGGGAATGCGGCAGCCCCAGCATTTT
.	TRBV2	TRBJ2-2	.	CASSARVGANTGELFF	TGTGCCAGCAGTGCCCGGGTCGGGGCGAACACCGGGGAGCTGTTTTTT
.	TRBV28	TRBJ1-2	few	CASSSRYGYTF	TGTGCCAGCAGTTCCCGCTATGGCTACACCTTC
TRBD1	TRBV24-1	TRBJ1-2	few	CATSDSGQGVGGYTF	TGTGCCACCAGTGATTCCGGACAGGGGGTAGGCGGCTACACCTTC
TRBD1	TRBV28	TRBJ1-6	.	CASSLIGDTGGRSPLHF	TGTGCCAGCAGTTTAATAGGTGATACAGGGGGCAGGTCACCCCTCCACTTT
.	TRBV7-2	TRBJ2-3	.	CASSSFTDTQYF	TGTGCCAGCAGCTCCTTCACAGATACGCAGTATTTT
TRBD1	TRBV6-4	TRBJ1-6	once	CASSRDSLNSPLHF	TGTGCCAGCAGTAGGGACAGTTTAAATTCACCCCTCCACTTT
TRBD1	TRBV5-1	TRBJ2-7	few	CASSPGQGTGEQYF	TGCGCCAGCAGCCCTGGACAGGGCACAGGCGAGCAGTACTTC
.	TRBV5-6	TRBJ2-1	once	CASSHMSGSPYNEQFF	TGTGCCAGCAGCCATATGAGCGGTTCTCCCTACAATGAGCAGTTCTTC
.	TRBV3-1/TRBV3-2	TRBJ2-1	.	CASSQDSRNSYNEQFF	TGTGCCAGCAGCCAAGATTCGAGAAACTCCTACAATGAGCAGTTCTTC
TRBD2	TRBV28	TRBJ2-1	.	CASTSSGRIFNEQFF	TGTGCCAGCACCTCTAGCGGGAGGATTTTTAATGAGCAGTTCTTC
.	TRBV11-2	TRBJ1-1	once	CASSVGLSAFF	TGTGCCAGCAGCGTTGGACTATCAGCTTTCTTT
.	TRBV5-8	TRBJ1-1	.	CASSPRGGKTTEAFF	TGTGCCAGCAGCCCGCGGGGGGGTAAGACCACTGAAGCTTTCTTT
TRBD1	TRBV9	TRBJ1-2	few	CASSVAGGYGYTF	TGTGCCAGCAGCGTAGCAGGGGGCTATGGCTACACCTTC
TRBD2	TRBV7-8	TRBJ2-7	.	CASSAPRSGERYEQYF	TGTGCCAGCAGCGCCCCCCGGAGCGGGGAACGCTACGAGCAGTACTTC